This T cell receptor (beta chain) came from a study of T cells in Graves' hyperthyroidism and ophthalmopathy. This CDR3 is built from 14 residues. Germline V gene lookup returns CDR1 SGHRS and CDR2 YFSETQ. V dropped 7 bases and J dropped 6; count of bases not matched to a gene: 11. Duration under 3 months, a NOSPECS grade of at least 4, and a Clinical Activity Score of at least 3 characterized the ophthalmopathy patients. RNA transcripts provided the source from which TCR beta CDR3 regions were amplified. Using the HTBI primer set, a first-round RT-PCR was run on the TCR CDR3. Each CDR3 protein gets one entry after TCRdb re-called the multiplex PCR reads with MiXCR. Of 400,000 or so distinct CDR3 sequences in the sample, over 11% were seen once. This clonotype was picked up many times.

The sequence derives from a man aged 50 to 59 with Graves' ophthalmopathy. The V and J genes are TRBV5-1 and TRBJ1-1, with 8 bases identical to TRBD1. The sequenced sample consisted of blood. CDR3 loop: CASGRQGIDAEAFF. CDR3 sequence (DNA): TGCGCCAGCGGAAGACAGGGGATAGACGCTGAAGCTTTCTTT.